Listed below are T cell receptor beta chains from one sample, sequenced in a study of T cell repertoires in cytomegalovirus infection. TCRdb analysed the reads with MiXCR anew, one entry per CDR3 protein. The sample contains 500,000 or so distinct CDR3 sequences, more than 15% of which appear only once. Sequencing input: CD8+ T cells from PBMCs. The source is a human donor in good health (CMV status not recorded). Some clones in this sample may be carry-over from other donors' samples. Each CDR3 is given with its conserved first and last residue. A D gene is named only where the DNA matches it firmly. Where a row states a size, it is once, few, many or the class of an expanded clone; other rows omit it.

len,v_gene,abundance,d_gene,j_gene,CDR3nt,CDR3aa
20,TRBV12-3/TRBV12-4,few,TRBD2,TRBJ2-1,TGTGCCAGCAGTTTACCGGGACTAGCGGGGGGGCCGGCGGCTCCAGGTGAGCAGTTCTTC,CASSLPGLAGGPAAPGEQFF
16,TRBV7-6,NA,NA,TRBJ2-1,TGTGCCAGCAGCTTAGCGGAGGGGTTTAGCTCCAATGAGCAGTTCTTC,CASSLAEGFSSNEQFF
16,TRBV12-3/TRBV12-4,many,TRBD1,TRBJ1-5,TGTGCCAGCAGCTCCCTCGGGACAGGGGGCTGGCAGCCCCAGCATTTT,CASSSLGTGGWQPQHF
14,TRBV27,few,NA,TRBJ1-2,TGTGCCAGCAGTGCGGCGGGCAGGAACTATGGCTACACCTTC,CASSAAGRNYGYTF
18,TRBV14,NA,NA,TRBJ2-3,TGTGCCAGCAGCCAACCCTTCGCCGATAGCGCCCGCACAGATACGCAGTATTTT,CASSQPFADSARTDTQYF
14,TRBV19,many,TRBD1,TRBJ2-1,TGTGCCAGTAGTCTTGGGACAGGGGGAGTTGAGCAGTTCTTC,CASSLGTGGVEQFF
15,TRBV5-6,many,TRBD1,TRBJ1-2,TGTGCCAGCAGCCATGGGACAGCAATGTCCTATGGCTACACCTTC,CASSHGTAMSYGYTF
11,TRBV28,many,NA,TRBJ2-7,TGTGCCAGCAGCCAAAGGTACGAGCAGTACTTC,CASSQRYEQYF
15,TRBV7-8,many,TRBD2,TRBJ2-7,TGTGCCAGCAGCTTAGGCAGGCTAGCGGGGTACGAGCAGTACTTC,CASSLGRLAGYEQYF
13,TRBV4-1,NA,NA,TRBJ1-2,TGCGCCAGCAGCCAAGTACAGAACTATGGCTACACCTTC,CASSQVQNYGYTF
13,TRBV14,few,NA,TRBJ1-1,TGTGCCAGCAAGGGAGGGGTAGACACTGAAGCTTTCTTT,CASKGGVDTEAFF
15,TRBV28,few,NA,TRBJ2-2,TGTGCCAGCAGTGACTTGGGGGAGTACACCGGGGAGCTGTTTTTT,CASSDLGEYTGELFF
14,TRBV27,many,NA,TRBJ2-3,TGTGCCAGCAGTTTATCGAGGAGCACAGATACGCAGTATTTT,CASSLSRSTDTQYF
16,TRBV7-6,many,NA,TRBJ2-1,TGTGCCAGCAGCTTATCGGGGGTCCCAGCCTACAATGAGCAGTTCTTC,CASSLSGVPAYNEQFF
17,TRBV7-9,few,NA,TRBJ1-4,TGTGCCAGCAGCTTAAACCCCGGGGTCGACGGACATGAAAAACTGTTTTTT,CASSLNPGVDGHEKLFF
14,TRBV12-3/TRBV12-4,NA,TRBD1,TRBJ2-1,TGTGCCAGCAGCATAGGGACAGGAGACAATGAGCAGTTCTTC,CASSIGTGDNEQFF
15,TRBV9,many,NA,TRBJ1-1,TGTGCCAGCAGCGTATCCGGCAGGTTGAACACTGAAGCTTTCTTT,CASSVSGRLNTEAFF
16,TRBV18,NA,TRBD1,TRBJ2-3,TGTGCCAGCTCACCACCGATACAGGGGGTCACAGATACGCAGTATTTT,CASSPPIQGVTDTQYF
12,TRBV12-3/TRBV12-4,many,NA,TRBJ2-1,TGTGCCAGCAGTACGCTAGCGTATGAGCAGTTCTTC,CASSTLAYEQFF
15,TRBV9,NA,NA,TRBJ2-2,TGTGCCAGCAGCGTAGCTGTTGATAACACCGGGGAGCTGTTTTTT,CASSVAVDNTGELFF
15,TRBV9,NA,NA,TRBJ1-2,TGTGCCAGCCGCCAGCCCCTTGGGGGTTACTATGGCTACACCTTC,CASRQPLGGYYGYTF
17,TRBV7-6,NA,TRBD2,TRBJ2-7,TGTGCCAGCAGCCCCGAGCTAGCGGGACTAAGCTCCTACGAGCAGTACTTC,CASSPELAGLSSYEQYF
15,TRBV6-5,NA,NA,TRBJ2-1,TGTGCCAGCAGTTACTCGAAGGTTGCGCGGGATGAGCAGTTCTTC,CASSYSKVARDEQFF
15,TRBV4-2,many,NA,TRBJ2-2,TGTGCCAGCAGCCAAGATCCGGACTACACCGGGGAGCTGTTTTTT,CASSQDPDYTGELFF
14,TRBV2,many,NA,TRBJ2-7,TGTGCCAGCAGTGAAATAGCTAGTCCCTACGAGCAGTACTTC,CASSEIASPYEQYF
11,TRBV5-4,many,TRBD1,TRBJ1-2,TGTGCCAGCAGCTTGGGACAGGGGCAAACCTTC,CASSLGQGQTF
14,TRBV28,many,NA,TRBJ1-2,TGTGCCAGCAGTTTATTAATCGGCAACTATGGCTACACCTTC,CASSLLIGNYGYTF
10,TRBV29-1,NA,NA,TRBJ1-1,TGCGGCGGATCCGGGACACAAGCTTTCTTT,CGGSGTQAFF
15,TRBV29-1,NA,NA,TRBJ1-1,TGCAGCGTTGAATTATCAGGGAGGGGGAACACTGAAGCTTTCTTT,CSVELSGRGNTEAFF
14,TRBV27,once,NA,TRBJ2-7,TGTGCCAGCAGTAAGGTAACACCATCCTACGAGCAGTACTTC,CASSKVTPSYEQYF
15,TRBV9,NA,NA,TRBJ1-1,TGTGCCAGCAGCGTAGGCCAGAGCATGAACACTGAAGCTTTCTTT,CASSVGQSMNTEAFF
15,TRBV7-8,many,NA,TRBJ1-1,TGTGCCAGCAGCTTAGGGGGGGCTATGAACACTGAAGCTTTCTTT,CASSLGGAMNTEAFF
16,TRBV9,few,TRBD2,TRBJ2-1,TGTGCCAGCAGCCCTATCGGGACTAGCGGGTCCAATGAGCAGTTCTTC,CASSPIGTSGSNEQFF
15,TRBV7-2,many,NA,TRBJ2-4,TGTGCCAGCAGCTTAGTCCGGGGACGCGCTGACATTCAGTACTTC,CASSLVRGRADIQYF
16,TRBV5-1,few,NA,TRBJ2-1,TGCGCCAGCAGCTTGGTAGAGCGACCCCCCTACAATGAGCAGTTCTTC,CASSLVERPPYNEQFF
15,TRBV10-3,NA,NA,TRBJ2-7,TGTGCCATCAGTGAGTTCGGAACGGGAGCCTACGAGCAGTACTTC,CAISEFGTGAYEQYF
15,TRBV28,NA,NA,TRBJ2-2,TGTGCCAGCAGTTTAATTCGGGGGATAGCCGGGGAGCTGTTTTTT,CASSLIRGIAGELFF
17,TRBV11-2,many,TRBD2,TRBJ2-1,TGTGCCAGCAGCCCCCCCGCGGGGCGGGAGAAGAGCAATGAGCAGTTCTTC,CASSPPAGREKSNEQFF
17,TRBV13,NA,NA,TRBJ2-3,TGTGCCAGCAGCGGAAGAGCCCGGGATTTTAGGGATAATACGCAGTATTTT,CASSGRARDFRDNTQYF
14,TRBV7-3,NA,NA,TRBJ2-3,TGTGCCAGCAGCTTTGCCAGGGGCACAGATACGCAGTATTTT,CASSFARGTDTQYF
15,TRBV7-6,many,NA,TRBJ2-7,TGTGCCAGCAGCTTAGGATTCGACAGGAGCTACGAGCAGTACTTC,CASSLGFDRSYEQYF
17,TRBV27,NA,TRBD2,TRBJ2-7,TGTGCCAGCAGTCCGACTAGCGGGAGGGCCTATATCTACGAGCAGTACTTC,CASSPTSGRAYIYEQYF
16,TRBV6-1,many,NA,TRBJ1-6,TGTGCCAGCAGTGGGTACAGGAGCTCCTATAATTCACCCCTCCACTTT,CASSGYRSSYNSPLHF
15,TRBV6-5,few,NA,TRBJ1-2,TGTGCCAGCAGTTACTCAGGAGGGTCCGGGGGTGGCTACACCTTC,CASSYSGGSGGGYTF
17,TRBV4-1,few,NA,TRBJ1-5,TGCGCCAGCAGCCAAGATAACAGAGAAGTTAGCAATCAGCCCCAGCATTTT,CASSQDNREVSNQPQHF
14,TRBV11-1,many,NA,TRBJ1-2,TGTGCCAGCAGCTTAGGGGAAGGGACGGATGGCTACACCTTC,CASSLGEGTDGYTF
14,TRBV29-1,few,NA,TRBJ2-5,TGCAGCGTTGAAGGGGATACGAGGTGGGAGACCCAGTACTTC,CSVEGDTRWETQYF
15,TRBV5-6,many,NA,TRBJ2-7,TGTGCCAGCAGCTTGGTAAGGGCTGGGTCGTACGAGCAGTACTTC,CASSLVRAGSYEQYF
17,TRBV6-2/TRBV6-3,many,NA,TRBJ2-1,TGTGCCAGCAGTTACTCGCTTAGCCTAGCGTACTACAATGAGCAGTTCTTC,CASSYSLSLAYYNEQFF
13,TRBV13,NA,NA,TRBJ1-1,TGTGCCAGCAGTTTGCCTGAACAGGGTGAAGCTTTCTTT,CASSLPEQGEAFF
14,TRBV7-8,many,NA,TRBJ2-7,TGTGCCAGCAGCCCAGAGGGCATCTCCTACGAGCAGTACTTC,CASSPEGISYEQYF
16,TRBV6-1,NA,TRBD2,TRBJ2-5,TGTGCCAGCAGCCCCTCTAGCGGGGGAGTCCAAGAGACCCAGTACTTC,CASSPSSGGVQETQYF
15,TRBV7-8,many,TRBD1,TRBJ1-1,TGTGCCAGCAGCCCCGGGACAGCTATGAACACTGAAGCTTTCTTT,CASSPGTAMNTEAFF
15,TRBV27,few,TRBD2,TRBJ2-1,TGTGCCAGCAGTTTACTAGCGGTTTCTACGAATGAGCAGTTCTTC,CASSLLAVSTNEQFF
16,TRBV7-9,NA,NA,TRBJ2-1,TGTGCCAGCAGCTTAGTAACGGGGCGCCTAGGAAATGAGCAGTTCTTC,CASSLVTGRLGNEQFF